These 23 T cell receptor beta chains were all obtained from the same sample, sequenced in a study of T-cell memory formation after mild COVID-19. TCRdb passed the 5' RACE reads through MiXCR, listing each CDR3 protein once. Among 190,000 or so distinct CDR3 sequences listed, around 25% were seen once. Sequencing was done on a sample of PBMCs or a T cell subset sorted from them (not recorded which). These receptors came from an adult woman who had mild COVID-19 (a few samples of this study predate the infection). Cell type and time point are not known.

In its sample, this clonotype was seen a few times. This chain's CDR3 is CASSTVRHQGSEAFF. DNA for the CDR3: TGTGCCAGCAGCACAGTCAGGCATCAGGGCTCTGAAGCTTTCTTT. The V call is TRBV21-1, the J call TRBJ1-1; no check of the table's D call, TRBD1, against the DNA was made. TRBV21-1 is marked as a pseudogene. The CDR3 contains 15 residues.

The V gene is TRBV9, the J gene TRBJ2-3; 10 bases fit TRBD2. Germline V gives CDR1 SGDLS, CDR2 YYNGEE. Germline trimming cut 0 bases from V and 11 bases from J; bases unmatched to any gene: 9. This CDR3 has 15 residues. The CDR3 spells CASSVETSGSLRQYF. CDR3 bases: TGTGCCAGCAGCGTAGAGACTAGCGGGTCCCTAAGGCAGTATTTT.

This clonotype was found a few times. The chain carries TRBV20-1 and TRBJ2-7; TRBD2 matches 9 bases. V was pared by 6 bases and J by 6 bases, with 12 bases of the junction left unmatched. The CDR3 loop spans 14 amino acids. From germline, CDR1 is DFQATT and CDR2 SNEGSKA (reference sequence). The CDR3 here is CSAKNLAGPIEQYF. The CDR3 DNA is TGCAGTGCAAAGAACCTAGCGGGACCGATCGAGCAGTACTTC.

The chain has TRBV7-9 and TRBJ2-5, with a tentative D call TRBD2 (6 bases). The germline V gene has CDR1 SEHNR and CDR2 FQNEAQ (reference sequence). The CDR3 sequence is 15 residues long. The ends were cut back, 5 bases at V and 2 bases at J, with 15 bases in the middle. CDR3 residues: CASSPAGAGQETQYF. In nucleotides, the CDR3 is TGTGCCAGCAGCCCTGCAGGAGCGGGTCAAGAGACCCAGTACTTC.

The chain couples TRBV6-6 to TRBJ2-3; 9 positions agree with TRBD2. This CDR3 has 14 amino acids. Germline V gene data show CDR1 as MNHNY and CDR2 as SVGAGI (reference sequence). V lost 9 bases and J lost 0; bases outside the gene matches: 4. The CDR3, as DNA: TGTGCCAGTTGTAGCGGGGGTAGCACAGATACGCAGTATTTT. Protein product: CASCSGGSTDTQYF.

CDR3 DNA: TGCAGCGTGTCCCGGGACAGTCCTTACGAGCAGTACTTC. It yields the protein CSVSRDSPYEQYF. The rearrangement links TRBV29-1 to TRBJ2-7; 7 positions match TRBD1. V lost 6 bases and J lost 4; bases outside the gene matches: 9. CDR3 length: 13 amino acids. From germline, CDR1 is SQVTM and CDR2 ANQGSEA.

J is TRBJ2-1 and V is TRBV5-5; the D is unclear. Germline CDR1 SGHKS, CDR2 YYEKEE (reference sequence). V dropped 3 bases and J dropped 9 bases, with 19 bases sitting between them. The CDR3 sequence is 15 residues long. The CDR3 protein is CASSWTWAATGEQFF. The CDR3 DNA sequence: TGTGCCAGCAGCTGGACCTGGGCGGCTACTGGTGAGCAGTTCTTC. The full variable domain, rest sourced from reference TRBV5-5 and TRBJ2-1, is DAGVTQSPTHLIKTRGQQVTLRCSPISGHKSVSWYQQVLGQGPQFIFQYYEKEERGRGNFPDRFSARQFPNYSSELNVNALLLGDSALYLCASSWTWAATGEQFFGPGTRLTVL.

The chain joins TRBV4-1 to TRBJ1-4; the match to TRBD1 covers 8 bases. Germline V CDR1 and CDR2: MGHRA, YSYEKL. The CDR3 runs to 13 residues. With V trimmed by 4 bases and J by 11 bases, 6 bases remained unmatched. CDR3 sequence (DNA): TGCGCCAGCAGCCCCCCGTACAGGGGGAAACTGTTTTTT. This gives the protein CASSPPYRGKLFF.

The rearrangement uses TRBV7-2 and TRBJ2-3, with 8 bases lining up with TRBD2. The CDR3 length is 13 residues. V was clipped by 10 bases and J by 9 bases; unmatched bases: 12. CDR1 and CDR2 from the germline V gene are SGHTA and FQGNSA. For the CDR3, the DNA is TGTGCCACCGATAGCGGGACCGCCGGAACGCAGTATTTT. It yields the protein CATDSGTAGTQYF.

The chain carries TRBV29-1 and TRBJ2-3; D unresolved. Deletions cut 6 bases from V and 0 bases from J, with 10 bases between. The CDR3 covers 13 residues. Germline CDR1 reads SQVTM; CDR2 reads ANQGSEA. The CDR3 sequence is CSVPDISTDTQYF. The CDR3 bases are TGCAGCGTCCCCGACATTAGCACAGATACGCAGTATTTT.

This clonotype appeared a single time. The CDR3 DNA reads TGTGCCAGCAGCTTAGCCAGGGACGACGGTCAGCCCCAGCATTTT. It yields the protein CASSLARDDGQPQHF. This chain links TRBV7-2 with TRBJ1-5; possible D gene TRBD1, 5 bases. Germline V gene sequence: CDR1 SGHTA, CDR2 FQGNSA. The CDR3 is 15 amino acids. Deletions cut 0 bases from V and 6 bases from J, with 12 bases between.

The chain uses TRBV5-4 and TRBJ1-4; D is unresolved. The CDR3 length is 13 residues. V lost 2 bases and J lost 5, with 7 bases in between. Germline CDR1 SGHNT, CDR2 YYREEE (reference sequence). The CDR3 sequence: CASSFFPNEKLFF. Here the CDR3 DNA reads TGTGCCAGCAGCTTCTTCCCGAATGAAAAACTGTTTTTT.

CDR3 nucleotides: TGTGCCAGCAGCCCGGGACAGGGGATTTCGGATACGCAGTATTTT. This sequence encodes CASSPGQGISDTQYF. The rearrangement uses TRBV12-3 or TRBV12-4 and TRBJ2-3, with TRBD1 identical over 10 bases. Unmatched junction bases numbered 9, after V lost 6 bases and J lost 6 bases. The CDR3 has 15 residues.

The CDR3 loop is CASSPFRGVEETQYF. The CDR3 bases are TGTGCCAGCAGCCCATTCAGGGGCGTCGAGGAGACCCAGTACTTC. The chain is built from TRBV6-2 or TRBV6-3 and TRBJ2-5; perhaps TRBD1 as D (6 bases). The CDR3 runs to 15 residues. Germline CDR1 is MNHEY and CDR2 is SVGEGT. Trimming left V 6 bases short and J 5 bases short, with 19 bases between.

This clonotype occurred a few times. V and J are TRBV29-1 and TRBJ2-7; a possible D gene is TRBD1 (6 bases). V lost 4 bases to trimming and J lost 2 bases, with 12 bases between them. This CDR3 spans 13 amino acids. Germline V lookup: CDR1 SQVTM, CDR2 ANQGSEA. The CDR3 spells CSVVWTAPYEQYF. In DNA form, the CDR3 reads TGCAGCGTTGTGTGGACAGCCCCCTACGAGCAGTACTTC.

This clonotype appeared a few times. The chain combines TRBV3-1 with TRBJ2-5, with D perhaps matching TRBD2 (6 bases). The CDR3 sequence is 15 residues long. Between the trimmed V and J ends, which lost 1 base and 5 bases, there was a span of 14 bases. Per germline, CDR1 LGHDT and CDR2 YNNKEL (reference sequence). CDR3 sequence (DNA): TGTGCCAGCAGCCAAGTGAAAGCGGGCAGGGAGACCCAGTACTTC. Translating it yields CASSQVKAGRETQYF.

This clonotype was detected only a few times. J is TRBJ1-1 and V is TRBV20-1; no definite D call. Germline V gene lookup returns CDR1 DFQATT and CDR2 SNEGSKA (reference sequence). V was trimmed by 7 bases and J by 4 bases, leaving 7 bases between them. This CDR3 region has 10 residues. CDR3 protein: CSVRRTEAFF. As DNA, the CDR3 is TGCAGTGTCCGTCGCACTGAAGCTTTCTTT.

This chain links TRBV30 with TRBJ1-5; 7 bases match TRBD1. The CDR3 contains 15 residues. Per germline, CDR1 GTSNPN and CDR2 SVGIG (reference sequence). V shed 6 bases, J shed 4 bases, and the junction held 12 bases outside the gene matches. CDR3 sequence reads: CACSSGGFFNQPQHF. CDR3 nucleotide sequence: TGTGCCTGTTCATCAGGGGGTTTCTTTAATCAGCCCCAGCATTTT.

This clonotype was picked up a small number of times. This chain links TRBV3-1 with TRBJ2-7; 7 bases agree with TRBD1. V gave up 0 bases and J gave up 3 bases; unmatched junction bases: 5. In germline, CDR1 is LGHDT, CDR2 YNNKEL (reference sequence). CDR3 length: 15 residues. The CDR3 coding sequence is TGTGCCAGCAGCCAAGAGGAACAGGGGCGCTACGAGCAGTACTTC. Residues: CASSQEEQGRYEQYF.

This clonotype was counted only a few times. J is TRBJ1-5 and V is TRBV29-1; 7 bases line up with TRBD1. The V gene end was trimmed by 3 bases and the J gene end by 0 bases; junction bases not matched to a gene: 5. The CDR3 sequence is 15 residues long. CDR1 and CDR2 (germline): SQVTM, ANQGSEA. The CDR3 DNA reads TGCAGCGTTGAGCCAGGGGGGTATAGCAATCAGCCCCAGCATTTT. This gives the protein CSVEPGGYSNQPQHF.

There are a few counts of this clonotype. CDR3 sequence (DNA): TGTGCCAGCACCAACAAGAACACCGGGGAGCTGTTTTTT. It codes for CASTNKNTGELFF. The chain is built from TRBV5-5 and TRBJ2-2; D gene uncertain. Germline CDR1 and CDR2: SGHKS and YYEKEE (reference sequence). The germline V and J ends were trimmed by 6 bases and 1 base, with 7 bases remaining between them. The CDR3 has 13 residues.

The CDR3 loop reads CATSDYGNQPQHF. The CDR3 DNA reads as TGTGCCACCAGTGATTATGGCAATCAGCCCCAGCATTTT. The chain joins TRBV24-1 to TRBJ1-5, with unresolved D. The V and J ends lost 2 bases and 2 bases respectively, with 3 bases between them. The CDR3 consists of 13 residues. From germline, CDR1 is KGHDR and CDR2 SFDVKD.

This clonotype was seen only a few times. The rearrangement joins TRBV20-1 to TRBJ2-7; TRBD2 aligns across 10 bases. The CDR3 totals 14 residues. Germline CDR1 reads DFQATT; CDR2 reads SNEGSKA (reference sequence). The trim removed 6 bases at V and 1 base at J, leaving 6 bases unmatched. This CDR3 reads CSARPGLASYEQYF. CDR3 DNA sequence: TGCAGTGCCAGGCCGGGACTAGCGTCCTACGAGCAGTACTTC.